This entry is about one TCR beta chain. This specimen comes from a study of CD8 T cells in Susac syndrome. Random hexamers were used to reverse transcribe about 0.5 to 1 ug of RNA. TCRdb ran MiXCR on the immunoSEQ multiplex PCR reads and lists one entry per CDR3 protein. The sample lists approximately 150,000 distinct CDR3 sequences, roughly 94% occurring once. The sequence was obtained from a human donor in good health. The sample taken for sequencing was CD4+ T cells from PBMCs.

CDR3 amino acids: CAITRTGPTGELFF. DNA for the CDR3: TGTGCCATCACCCGGACAGGACCAACCGGGGAGCTGTTTTTT. The chain has TRBV10-3 and TRBJ2-2, with 7 bases lining up with TRBD1. The germline V gene has CDR1 ENHRY and CDR2 SYGVKD. CDR3 length equals 14 residues. Trimming removed 7 bases from V and 5 bases from J; junction bases left unmatched: 7.